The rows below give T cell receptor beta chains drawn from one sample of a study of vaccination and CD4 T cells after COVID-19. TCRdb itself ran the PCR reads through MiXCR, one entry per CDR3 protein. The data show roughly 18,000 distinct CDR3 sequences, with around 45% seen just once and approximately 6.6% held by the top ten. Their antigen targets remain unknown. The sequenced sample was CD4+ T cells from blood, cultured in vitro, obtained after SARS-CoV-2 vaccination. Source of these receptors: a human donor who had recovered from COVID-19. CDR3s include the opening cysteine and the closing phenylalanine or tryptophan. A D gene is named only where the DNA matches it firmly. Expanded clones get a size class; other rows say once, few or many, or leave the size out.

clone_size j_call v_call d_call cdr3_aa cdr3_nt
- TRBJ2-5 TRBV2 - CASSSGYETQYF TGTGCCAGCAGTTCCGGGTATGAGACCCAGTACTTC
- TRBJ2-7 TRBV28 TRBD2 CASSLGGTSGYEQYF TGTGCCAGCAGTTTAGGGGGGACTAGCGGTTACGAGCAGTACTTC
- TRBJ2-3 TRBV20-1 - CSAIGETSTDTQYF TGCAGTGCTATTGGGGAGACGAGCACAGATACGCAGTATTTT
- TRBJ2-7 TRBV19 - CASSIRGRTYEQYF TGTGCCAGTAGTATAAGGGGCCGTACCTACGAGCAGTACTTC
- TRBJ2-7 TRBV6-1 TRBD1 CASSRDRVDSYEQYF TGTGCCAGCAGTAGGGACAGGGTCGATTCCTACGAGCAGTACTTC
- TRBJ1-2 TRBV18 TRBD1 CASSRGTGYGYTF TGTGCCAGCTCACGTGGGACAGGGTATGGCTACACCTTC
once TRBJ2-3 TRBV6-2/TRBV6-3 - CASSYQGTDTQYF TGTGCCAGCAGTTACCAGGGCACAGATACGCAGTATTTT
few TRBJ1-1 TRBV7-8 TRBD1 CASSRGTANTEAFF TGTGCCAGCAGCCGTGGGACAGCGAACACTGAAGCTTTCTTT
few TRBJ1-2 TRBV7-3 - CASSLALHGTPGDGYTF TGTGCCAGCAGCTTAGCGTTGCACGGGACACCTGGGGATGGCTACACCTTC
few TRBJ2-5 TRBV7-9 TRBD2 CASSDPRTSEETQYF TGTGCCAGCAGCGACCCCAGGACTAGTGAAGAGACCCAGTACTTC
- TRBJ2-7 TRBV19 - CASSRLQGSEQYF TGTGCCAGTAGTCGCCTACAGGGATCCGAGCAGTACTTC
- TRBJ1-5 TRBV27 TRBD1 CASSLSRVGTGVTGNQPQHF TGTGCCAGCAGTTTATCGAGGGTAGGGACAGGGGTGACGGGCAATCAGCCCCAGCATTTT
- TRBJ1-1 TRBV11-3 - CASSLGQRIEAFF TGTGCCAGCAGCCTCGGACAGAGGATTGAAGCTTTCTTT
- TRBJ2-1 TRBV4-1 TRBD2 CASSQDGGGASEQFF TGCGCCAGCAGCCAAGATGGCGGGGGGGCCTCTGAGCAGTTCTTC
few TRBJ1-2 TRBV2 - CASSPGIGYTF TGTGCCAGCAGTCCCGGAATAGGCTACACCTTC
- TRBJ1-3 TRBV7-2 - CASSPDISRSRNTIYF TGTGCCAGCAGCCCAGACATCTCTCGGTCAAGAAACACCATATATTTT
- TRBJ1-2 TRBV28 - CASSLAGRTYDGYTF TGTGCCAGCAGCCTCGCGGGTCGGACCTATGATGGCTACACCTTC
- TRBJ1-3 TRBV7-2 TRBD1 CASSPSGTGGNTIYF TGTGCCAGCAGCCCTTCCGGGACAGGGGGGAACACCATATATTTT
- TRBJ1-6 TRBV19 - CASRVTGHNNNSPLHF TGTGCCAGTAGAGTGACGGGACACAACAATAATTCACCCCTCCACTTT
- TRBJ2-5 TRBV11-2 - CASSSQGFQETQYF TGTGCCAGCAGCTCCCAGGGTTTTCAAGAGACCCAGTACTTC
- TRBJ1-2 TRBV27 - CASSSQNNYGYTF TGTGCCAGCAGTTCACAGAATAACTATGGCTACACCTTC
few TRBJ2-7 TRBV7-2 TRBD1 CASSLGGTASYEQYF TGTGCCAGCAGCTTAGGGGGGACAGCCTCCTACGAGCAGTACTTC
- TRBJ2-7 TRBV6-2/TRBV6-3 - CATFDPPWEQYF TGTGCCACCTTCGACCCTCCCTGGGAGCAGTACTTC
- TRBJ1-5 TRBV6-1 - CASSTYGVAGQPQHF TGTGCCAGCAGCACGTATGGGGTCGCGGGTCAGCCCCAGCATTTT
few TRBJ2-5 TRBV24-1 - CATSDPSDFPKSTQYF TGTGCCACCAGTGATCCCTCGGACTTTCCCAAGTCGACCCAGTACTTC
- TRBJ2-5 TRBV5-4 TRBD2 CASRLLAGGLETQYF TGTGCCAGCAGGTTACTAGCGGGGGGGTTAGAGACCCAGTACTTC
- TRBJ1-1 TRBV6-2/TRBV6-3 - CASSYSERSEAFF TGTGCCAGCAGTTACTCCGAGAGGTCTGAAGCTTTCTTT
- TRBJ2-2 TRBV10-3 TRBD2 CAISERTSGEGGTGELFF TGTGCCATCAGTGAGCGGACTAGCGGGGAGGGCGGCACCGGGGAGCTGTTTTTT
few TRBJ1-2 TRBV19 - CASSMSGAMSYGYTF TGTGCCAGTAGTATGTCAGGGGCTATGAGCTATGGCTACACCTTC
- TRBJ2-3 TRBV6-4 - CASSDSGRDTQYF TGTGCCAGCAGTGACTCGGGCAGGGATACGCAGTATTTT
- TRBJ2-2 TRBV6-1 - CASRDTNTGELFF TGTGCCAGCAGGGACACGAACACCGGGGAGCTGTTTTTT
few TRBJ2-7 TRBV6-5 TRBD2 CASSYSGAGEYEQYF TGTGCCAGCAGTTACTCGGGCGCGGGAGAGTACGAGCAGTACTTC
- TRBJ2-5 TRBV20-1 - CSARGTGQETQYF TGCAGTGCTAGAGGAACTGGGCAAGAGACCCAGTACTTC
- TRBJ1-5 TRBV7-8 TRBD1 CASSLAQTGRRQPQHF TGTGCCAGCAGCTTAGCCCAGACAGGGCGCAGACAGCCCCAGCATTTT
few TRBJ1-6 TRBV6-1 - CASSSRAYSPLHF TGTGCCAGCAGCTCCCGCGCTTATTCACCCCTCCACTTT
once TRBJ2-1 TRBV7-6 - CASSLGAARDNEQFF TGTGCCAGCAGCTTAGGGGCCGCGAGGGACAATGAGCAGTTCTTC
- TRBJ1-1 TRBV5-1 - CASSGELTNTEAFF TGCGCCAGCAGTGGAGAGCTAACGAACACTGAAGCTTTCTTT
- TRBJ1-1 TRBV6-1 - CASSDPMRGGRKNTEAFF TGTGCCAGCAGTGACCCCATGAGGGGGGGGCGGAAGAACACTGAAGCTTTCTTT
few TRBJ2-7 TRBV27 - CASSGTGSYEQYF TGTGCCAGCAGTGGCACAGGTTCCTACGAGCAGTACTTC
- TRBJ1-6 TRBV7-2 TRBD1 CASSWGGDSSPLHF TGTGCCAGCAGCTGGGGGGGGGACAGTTCACCCCTCCACTTT
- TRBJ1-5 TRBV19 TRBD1 CASRHHDRGRGNQPQHF TGTGCCAGTAGGCATCACGACAGGGGGCGCGGGAATCAGCCCCAGCATTTT
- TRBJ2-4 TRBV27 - CASSSSRSLGIQYF TGTGCCAGCAGTTCGAGCAGATCGCTAGGCATTCAGTACTTC
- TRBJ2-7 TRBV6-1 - CASSEAGGTYEQYF TGTGCCAGCAGTGAAGCTGGCGGTACCTACGAGCAGTACTTC
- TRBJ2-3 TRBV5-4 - CASSLVSGRGTDTQYF TGTGCCAGCAGCTTGGTTTCGGGGCGAGGCACAGATACGCAGTATTTT
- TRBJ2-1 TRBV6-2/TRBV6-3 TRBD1 CASKGGQGRWNEQFF TGTGCCAGCAAAGGGGGACAGGGGAGGTGGAATGAGCAGTTCTTC
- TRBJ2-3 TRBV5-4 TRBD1 CASSPPMTGSSTDTQYF TGTGCCAGCAGCCCTCCTATGACAGGGAGCTCCACAGATACGCAGTATTTT
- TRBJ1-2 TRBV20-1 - CSATGVGDYGYTF TGCAGTGCTACTGGGGTAGGCGACTATGGCTACACCTTC
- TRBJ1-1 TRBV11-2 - CASSPPPLAVSEAFF TGTGCCAGCAGCCCACCCCCCCTTGCAGTGTCTGAAGCTTTCTTT
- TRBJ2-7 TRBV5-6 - CASSLAPGPYEQYF TGTGCCAGCAGCTTGGCCCCGGGACCCTACGAGCAGTACTTC
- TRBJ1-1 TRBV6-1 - CAIKNPGKDTEAFF TGTGCCATCAAAAACCCCGGAAAGGACACTGAAGCTTTCTTT
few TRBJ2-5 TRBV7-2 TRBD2 CASGLSGTQETQYF TGTGCCAGCGGTCTAAGCGGGACCCAAGAGACCCAGTATTTC
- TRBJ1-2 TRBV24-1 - CATSDGRGFGGYTF TGTGCCACCAGTGACGGACGGGGATTCGGTGGCTACACCTTC
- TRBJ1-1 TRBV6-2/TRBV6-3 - CAGSYQRTETTEAFF TGTGCCGGCAGTTACCAAAGGACAGAGACGACTGAAGCTTTCTTT
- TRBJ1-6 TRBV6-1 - CASRIRAGSPSPLHF TGTGCCAGCAGAATCCGGGCAGGGTCGCCCTCACCCCTCCACTTT
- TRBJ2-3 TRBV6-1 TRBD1 CASSDRTGDTQYF TGTGCCAGCAGTGATAGGACAGGAGATACGCAGTATTTT
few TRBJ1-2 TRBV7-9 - CASSPRAITLHGYTF TGTGCCAGCAGCCCCAGGGCTATTACACTCCATGGCTACACCTTC
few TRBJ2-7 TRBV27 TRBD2 CASSLYGGSGIPYEQYF TGTGCCAGCAGTTTATATGGGGGTAGCGGGATCCCCTACGAGCAGTACTTC
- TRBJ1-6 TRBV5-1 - CASSDTGTPSPLHF TGCGCCAGCAGCGACACAGGGACCCCTTCACCCCTCCACTTT
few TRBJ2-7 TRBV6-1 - CASSEYLDYEQYF TGTGCCAGCAGTGAATATTTGGACTACGAGCAGTACTTC
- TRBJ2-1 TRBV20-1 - CSASIAVNNEQFF TGCAGTGCTTCTATAGCGGTAAACAATGAGCAGTTCTTC